Listed below are T cell receptor beta chains from one sample, sequenced in a study of shared clonotypes between healthy human individuals. The method was immunoSEQ multiplex PCR; TCRdb's version includes in-frame clones alone and lacks a portion of them. Here the sample spans approximately 2.4 million clones, more than 90% being singletons. Input material: naive CD4+ T cells sorted from blood. The receptors derive from a man aged 18 to 29 in good health. CDR3s include the opening cysteine and the closing phenylalanine or tryptophan. D genes are given only for firm matches. For some rows the clone size is stated as once, few or many, or as a class when expanded; others skip it.

>-|TRBV27|TRBJ1-2|-
TGTGCCAGCAGTTTTGAGGGGAATGGCTACACCTTC
CASSFEGNGYTF
>-|TRBV9|TRBJ2-2|-
TGTGCCAGCACCCCGGGGCTTAACACCGGGGAGCTGTTTTTT
CASTPGLNTGELFF
>-|TRBV5-1|TRBJ2-7|once
TGCGCCAGCAGCTCAGAGGGGGACTCCTACGAGCAGTACTTC
CASSSEGDSYEQYF
>-|TRBV2|TRBJ2-6|once
TGTGCCAGCATGAAGGGCCCTTACTCTGGGGCCAACGTCCTGACTTTC
CASMKGPYSGANVLTF
>TRBD1|TRBV30|TRBJ1-6|-
TGTGCCTGGAGCCCCGGGACAGGGGTTTATAATTCACCCCTCCACTTT
CAWSPGTGVYNSPLHF
>-|TRBV5-1|TRBJ2-2|-
TGCGCCAGCAGCTTGGCCAGGGGTACGAGCACCGGGGAGCTGTTTTTT
CASSLARGTSTGELFF
>-|TRBV2|TRBJ2-7|once
TGTGCCAGCAGTCCCCGCTGGGAAACCTACGAGCAGTACTTC
CASSPRWETYEQYF
>-|TRBV5-4|TRBJ2-5|-
TGTGCCAGCAGCCTCTCGTACCAAGAGACCCAGTACTTC
CASSLSYQETQYF
>-|TRBV7-9|TRBJ1-3|-
TGTGCCAGCAGCTTAGTGGGAAGTGGAAACACCATATATTTT
CASSLVGSGNTIYF
>-|TRBV10-3|TRBJ2-7|-
TGTGCCATCAGAAAACTAGATACCTACGAGCAGTACTTC
CAIRKLDTYEQYF
>TRBD1|TRBV28|TRBJ2-1|-
TGTGCCAGCAGTTTCGGGGACAGCTCCTACAATGAGCAGTTCTTC
CASSFGDSSYNEQFF
>-|TRBV7-3|TRBJ1-1|-
TGTGCCAGCAGCGCAACGGGACGGCTGCTCACGGGGACTGAAGCTTTCTTT
CASSATGRLLTGTEAFF
>-|TRBV5-6|TRBJ2-3|-
TGTGCCAGCAGCTTGTGGAATGCAGATACGCAGTATTTT
CASSLWNADTQYF
>-|TRBV5-4|TRBJ1-2|-
TGTGCCAGCAGCTTGGCGTCAGGGGATCCTACCCGCTATGGCTACACCTTC
CASSLASGDPTRYGYTF
>TRBD1|TRBV28|TRBJ1-5|-
TGTGCCAGCAACCGTGGGTTGACAGGGGGTAGCAATCAGCCCCAGCATTTT
CASNRGLTGGSNQPQHF
>-|TRBV7-2|TRBJ2-3|few
TGTGCCAGCAGCTTAGCCACAGATACGCAGTATTTT
CASSLATDTQYF
>-|TRBV19|TRBJ1-5|few
TGTGCCAGTAGTATCACATACAATCAGCCCCAGCATTTT
CASSITYNQPQHF
>-|TRBV4-2|TRBJ1-5|-
TGTGCCAGCAGCCAAGATCCGCAGGGCAGGAGCAATCAGCCCCAGCATTTT
CASSQDPQGRSNQPQHF
>-|TRBV10-3|TRBJ1-3|-
TGTGCCGTAGCGGGGGTTCCTGGAAACACCATATATTTT
CAVAGVPGNTIYF
>-|TRBV29-1|TRBJ2-5|-
TGCAGCGTTGGACAGAACCAAGAGACCCAGTACTTC
CSVGQNQETQYF
>-|TRBV14|TRBJ2-7|-
TGTGCCAGCAGCCAGACGGCCTCCTCCTACGAGCAGTACTTC
CASSQTASSYEQYF
>-|TRBV6-6|TRBJ2-7|once
TGTGCCAGCAAACTCGCGCTCGACAGGTTCCAGTACTTC
CASKLALDRFQYF
>TRBD2|TRBV10-2|TRBJ2-7|-
TGCGCCAGCAGAGCCGGGACTAGCGGGAGCTACGAGCAGTACTTC
CASRAGTSGSYEQYF
>-|TRBV7-2|TRBJ1-6|-
TGTGCCAGCAGCTTAGTGGGGGAGTCACCCCTCCACTTT
CASSLVGESPLHF
>-|TRBV5-1|TRBJ2-1|-
TGCGCCAGCAGCACGGACTTAAGCTCCTACAATGAGCAGTTCTTC
CASSTDLSSYNEQFF
>TRBD1|TRBV7-2|TRBJ1-1|-
TGTGCCAGCAGGAAACAGGGGGCGCTTGAAGCTTTCTTT
CASRKQGALEAFF
>-|TRBV28|TRBJ2-2|-
TGTGCCAGCACCTGGAGTCTAGGGGCGTCCGGGGAGCTGTTTTTT
CASTWSLGASGELFF
>-|TRBV2|TRBJ2-3|-
TGTGCCAGCAGTACTACAAGGGGCAGAGATACGCAGTATTTT
CASSTTRGRDTQYF
>-|TRBV6-5|TRBJ2-2|-
TGTGCCAGCAGGCTCGGGGTAGACACCGGGGAGCTGTTTTTT
CASRLGVDTGELFF
>TRBD2|TRBV18|TRBJ2-1|-
TGTGCCAGCTCACCACCGGCAGCGGGGCCTTACAATGAGCAGTTCTTC
CASSPPAAGPYNEQFF
>-|TRBV4-1|TRBJ1-1|-
TGCGCCAGCAGCCAAGGGCCTTGGGCCGTGGGGGCTTTCTTT
CASSQGPWAVGAFF
>-|TRBV7-2|TRBJ1-6|-
TGTGCCAGCAGCTTGGGGCTTTATAATTCACCCCTCCACTTT
CASSLGLYNSPLHF
>-|TRBV5-1|TRBJ2-5|-
TGCGCCAGCAGCTTGGCCGGCCCCCAAGAGACCCAGTACTTC
CASSLAGPQETQYF
>-|TRBV11-2|TRBJ2-7|once
TGTGCCAGCAGTCATGTTAGCGTCTACGAGCAGTACTTC
CASSHVSVYEQYF
>-|TRBV7-6|TRBJ2-3|-
TGTGCCAGCAGCTTAGCTCCCGGGACTAGCACAGATACGCAGTATTTT
CASSLAPGTSTDTQYF
>-|TRBV10-2|TRBJ2-7|-
TGCGCCAGCAGCCTACCCCCCCACGAGCAGTACTTC
CASSLPPHEQYF
>-|TRBV9|TRBJ1-3|-
TGTGCCAGCAGCGCCGCCGGGACGGCCGGCGCCACCATATATTTT
CASSAAGTAGATIYF
>-|TRBV2|TRBJ1-3|once
TGTGCCAGCTGCCAGGACAGTATGGGCAACACCATATATTTT
CASCQDSMGNTIYF
>TRBD1|TRBV6-1|TRBJ1-5|-
TGTGCCAGCAGCCCAGGGACAGGGGCTCAGCCCCAGCATTTT
CASSPGTGAQPQHF
>TRBD1|TRBV27|TRBJ1-5|-
TGTGCCAGCCGAGGCGGACAGGGGGCTTCTCAGCCCCAGCATTTT
CASRGGQGASQPQHF
>-|TRBV7-4|TRBJ1-3|-
TGTGCCAGCACTATAGACAGGAGGAGCTCTGGAAACACCATATATTTT
CASTIDRRSSGNTIYF
>TRBD1|TRBV5-1|TRBJ2-7|-
TGCGCCAGCAGCTCGAATACAGGGGCCAACTACGAGCAGTACTTC
CASSSNTGANYEQYF
>-|TRBV7-9|TRBJ2-3|-
TGTGCCAGCAGTGGGACCGGGACGGATACGCAGTATTTT
CASSGTGTDTQYF
>TRBD1|TRBV6-1|TRBJ1-5|-
TGTGCCAGCAGTGATGCCGGGACAGGGAATTATGGCAATCAGCCCCAGCATTTT
CASSDAGTGNYGNQPQHF
>TRBD1|TRBV4-1|TRBJ2-7|-
TGCGCCAGCAGCCAAGGTGACCGGGACAGCTACGAGCAGTACTTC
CASSQGDRDSYEQYF
>-|TRBV9|TRBJ2-2|-
TGTGCCAGCAGCGTAGTTCCGACCGGGGAGCTGTTTTTT
CASSVVPTGELFF
>-|TRBV30|TRBJ2-3|once
TGTGCCTTATCTAGGGAGGGGGCCTATAGCACAGATACGCAGTATTTT
CALSREGAYSTDTQYF
>TRBD2|TRBV7-9|TRBJ2-2|-
TGTGCCAGCAGCTTAGCGCTAGCGGGAGGTACCGGGGAGCTGTTTTTT
CASSLALAGGTGELFF
>TRBD1|TRBV4-1|TRBJ2-7|-
TGCGCCAGCAGCCGAGGGACAGGGGGCTTAAATTACGAGCAGTACTTC
CASSRGTGGLNYEQYF
>TRBD2|TRBV6-5|TRBJ2-1|once
TGTGCCAGCAGTCCGGGACTAGCATTGAATGAGCAGTTCTTC
CASSPGLALNEQFF
>TRBD2|TRBV15|TRBJ2-2|-
TGTGCCACCAGCAAACAGGGACTAGCGGGAGCCGGGGAGCTGTTTTTT
CATSKQGLAGAGELFF
>TRBD2|TRBV2|TRBJ2-1|-
TGTGCCAGCAGTGGACTAGCGGGAGTCCCCAATGAGCAGTTCTTC
CASSGLAGVPNEQFF